These T cell receptor beta chains were read from a single sample in a study of blood T cell repertoires in COVID-19. TCRdb keeps only in-frame clones here, not all; method: immunoSEQ multiplex PCR. The table includes 100,000 or so clones, roughly 92% detected once. The sample taken for sequencing was peripheral blood. The receptors derive from a man in his 70s with acute or convalescent COVID-19. CDR3s include the opening cysteine and the closing phenylalanine or tryptophan. The order of the fields is CDR3 protein, D gene, V gene. A D gene is named only where the DNA matches it firmly.

CDR3 protein: CASSYSLGAGAYEQYF
D gene: TRBD2
V gene: TRBV6-5

CDR3 protein: CASSPGLAGEWEQFF
D gene: TRBD2
V gene: TRBV11-2

CDR3 protein: CAISDHTTRDRALATNEKLFF
D gene: TRBD1
V gene: TRBV10-3

CDR3 protein: CASSLGRNPAEQYF
D gene: -
V gene: TRBV7-9

CDR3 protein: CAITPGDRGPSGANVLTF
D gene: TRBD1
V gene: TRBV10-3

CDR3 protein: CASSEALGGAGQPQHF
D gene: TRBD1
V gene: TRBV6-1

CDR3 protein: CASSFSGRVSTDTQYF
D gene: TRBD2
V gene: TRBV6-5

CDR3 protein: CASSDRGETQYF
D gene: -
V gene: TRBV4-2

CDR3 protein: CASSQGYQGIAAFF
D gene: -
V gene: TRBV3-1/TRBV3-2

CDR3 protein: CASERDREAKNIQYF
D gene: TRBD1
V gene: TRBV2

CDR3 protein: CASSEGLQGSGETQYF
D gene: -
V gene: TRBV11-3

CDR3 protein: CASSSDVYEQYF
D gene: -
V gene: TRBV2

CDR3 protein: CASSLGLAGPGELFF
D gene: TRBD2
V gene: TRBV11-3

CDR3 protein: CASSIVGLLDRGGESPLHF
D gene: TRBD1
V gene: TRBV19

CDR3 protein: CASSLQRGTTDTQYF
D gene: TRBD2
V gene: TRBV5-1

CDR3 protein: CASSESRGQGSHGYTF
D gene: TRBD1
V gene: TRBV10-1

CDR3 protein: CASSLRQGSEKLFF
D gene: -
V gene: TRBV7-9